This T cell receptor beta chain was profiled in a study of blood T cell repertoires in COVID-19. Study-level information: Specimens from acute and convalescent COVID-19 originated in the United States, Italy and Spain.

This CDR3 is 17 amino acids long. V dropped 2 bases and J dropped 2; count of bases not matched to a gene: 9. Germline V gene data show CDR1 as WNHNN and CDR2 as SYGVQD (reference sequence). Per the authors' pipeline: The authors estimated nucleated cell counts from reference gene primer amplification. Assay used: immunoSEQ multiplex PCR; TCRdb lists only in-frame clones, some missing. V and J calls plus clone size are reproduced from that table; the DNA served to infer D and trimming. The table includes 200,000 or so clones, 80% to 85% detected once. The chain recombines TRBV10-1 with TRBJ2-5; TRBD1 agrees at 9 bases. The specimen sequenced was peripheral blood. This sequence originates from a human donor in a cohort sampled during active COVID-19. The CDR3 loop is CASSEETDRGPQETQYF. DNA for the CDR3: TGCGCCAGCAGTGAGGAAACGGACAGGGGTCCACAAGAGACCCAGTACTTC.